This is a list of T cell receptor beta chains from one sample in a study of regulatory T cells in long-lasting Graves disease. TCRdb reprocessed the multiplex PCR reads with MiXCR, giving one entry per CDR3 protein. The data contain a few hundred thousand distinct CDR3 sequences, 23% of them singletons. Sequenced here: peripheral blood mononuclear cells (PBMCs), sampled when the disease was refractory, from a patient treated with antithyroid drugs. Receptors originate from a female donor with Graves disease. Each CDR3 is given without its conserved first and last residue. The size of a clone is reported for some rows only, either as once, few or many, or as a class for expanded clones.

j_call v_call clone_size cdr3_aa
TRBJ1-2 TRBV7-2 many ASSQGEGRGYT
TRBJ1-1 TRBV19 - ASSSIPAGAMNTEAF
TRBJ2-5 TRBV4-1 - ASSQAKYETQY
TRBJ1-1 TRBV11-2 few ASSRIRLESGGRVWTEAF
TRBJ2-2 TRBV7-3 - ASSLSGMGTGELF
TRBJ2-7 TRBV20-1 - SAEQGVFDEQY
TRBJ2-5 TRBV6-5 few ASSYLPGLAGVGQETQY
TRBJ1-2 TRBV29-1 - SGEVTSGGYT
TRBJ1-3 TRBV29-1 - SVEVLPGGQGNTIY
TRBJ1-5 TRBV12-3/TRBV12-4 many ASSLRRGSQPQH
TRBJ1-4 TRBV18 few ASSPRTGVEKLF
TRBJ2-7 TRBV7-2 - ASSRQGSGGEQY
TRBJ2-7 TRBV7-6 many ASSLGTGYTYEQY
TRBJ1-5 TRBV19 - ASYSPAGQGGNQPQH
TRBJ1-1 TRBV28 - ASSAAGLVEAF
TRBJ1-5 TRBV29-1 - SVRTGNNQPQH
TRBJ2-2 TRBV7-8 few ASSTHGLAFNTGELF
TRBJ2-7 TRBV28 many ASSENRGPLYEQY
TRBJ2-2 TRBV5-1 few ASSLAWTGWGPNTGELF
TRBJ2-3 TRBV20-1 - SASIVSDTQY